The clone carrying this TCR beta chain came up a few times. For the second PCR, which ran for about 6 to 11 cycles, a sample-barcoded 5' primer and a J-beta primer mix were used. TCRdb fed the 5' RACE reads into MiXCR, producing one record per CDR3 protein. The sample lists around 1.5 million distinct CDR3 sequences, around 36% occurring once. CDR3 size: 12 residues. CDR1 is MGHRA and CDR2 is YSYEKL in the germline V gene. V was cut by 2 bases and J by 13 bases, with 11 bases left in between. The sample originates from a study of blood T cells in healthy people across ages. Donors were systemically healthy Caucasian individuals from Russia aged roughly 6 to 95 years.

The TCR comes from a woman younger than 45 in good health. Sequencing used blood. The chain carries TRBV4-1 and TRBJ1-4; D is undetermined. In DNA form, the CDR3 reads TGCGCCAGCAGCCAAAAGGAAGCAACACTGTTTTTT. Amino acids: CASSQKEATLFF.